The rows below give T cell receptor beta chains drawn from one sample of a study of T cells in Graves' hyperthyroidism and ophthalmopathy. TCRdb re-called the multiplex PCR reads through MiXCR, storing one row per CDR3 protein. The sample has 95,000 to 100,000 distinct CDR3 sequences; around 50% are singletons. Sequencing input: blood. All receptors come from a woman between 40 and 50 years old with Graves' hyperthyroidism. CDR3s include the opening cysteine and the closing phenylalanine or tryptophan. Fields, in order: D gene, V gene, J gene, CDR3 protein. D genes are given only for firm matches.

>TRBD1|TRBV20-1|TRBJ1-3
CSASGQGATGLNTIYF
>TRBD1|TRBV29-1|TRBJ1-2
CSSKEQGDGYTF
>NA|TRBV11-2|TRBJ2-7
CASSLGMGESYEQYF
>NA|TRBV7-2|TRBJ2-5
CASSWYGNQETQYF
>NA|TRBV9|TRBJ2-2
CASRLQASNTGELFF
>NA|TRBV2|TRBJ2-7
CASSDRGTVTGELYF
>TRBD2|TRBV6-6|TRBJ2-2
CASSSPLRLAGSTGELFF
>NA|TRBV20-1|TRBJ2-2
CSARRDTGELFF
>TRBD2|TRBV7-9|TRBJ2-2
CASLKGREVTSGELFF
>TRBD1|TRBV5-4|TRBJ2-5
CASSSGTGLGETQYF
>TRBD1|TRBV7-9|TRBJ1-1
CASRTAGTGVEAFF
>NA|TRBV5-1|TRBJ2-3
CASSPSDRRDTQYF
>TRBD2|TRBV20-1|TRBJ2-2
CSVGGGNTGELFF
>TRBD2|TRBV6-5|TRBJ2-2
CASSYGLAGKNGELFF
>TRBD1|TRBV5-6|TRBJ1-5
CASSLTSGTGLYEHF
>TRBD2|TRBV7-6|TRBJ2-5
CASSLPGGGETQYF
>NA|TRBV6-6|TRBJ1-2
CASSYSGYTF
>NA|TRBV5-1|TRBJ1-1
CASSYQGLNTEAFF
>NA|TRBV7-2|TRBJ2-7
CASSQVGDEDEQYF
>NA|TRBV29-1|TRBJ1-2
CSVEGRAGGYTF
>TRBD1|TRBV7-9|TRBJ2-7
CASSSTGTGGEEQYF
>NA|TRBV10-3|TRBJ2-3
CAIRRVGDTGTQYF
>NA|TRBV7-2|TRBJ1-2
CASSLGAVSSYEQYYGYTF
>TRBD1|TRBV9|TRBJ1-3
CASSQQGSPGNTIYF
>NA|TRBV6-6|TRBJ1-6
CASSFPGNSPLHF
>NA|TRBV7-9|TRBJ1-6
CASSLDVNSPLHF
>NA|TRBV6-1|TRBJ2-7
CASSEGTVYEQYF
>NA|TRBV5-1|TRBJ2-3
CASSSGYTDTQYF
>TRBD2|TRBV6-6|TRBJ2-2
CASTKMGGGPSGELFF
>NA|TRBV7-2|TRBJ1-4
CASRATRVNNEKLFF
>TRBD1|TRBV5-6|TRBJ1-6
CASSLLPGTGHVSPLHF
>TRBD1|TRBV6-2/TRBV6-3|TRBJ2-5
CASTGQGLRHAQETQYF
>NA|TRBV6-5|TRBJ1-1
CASSLGGNTEAFF